A selection of T cell receptor beta chains follows, all from one sample in a study of cytomegalovirus exposure and HLA in healthy donors. Sequencing was performed with immunoSEQ multiplex PCR; in TCRdb, only in-frame clones are kept and a portion is missing. The sample records a few hundred thousand clones, approximately 80% being singletons. Sequencing used PBMCs. The receptor set was obtained from a girl aged 2-10 years in good health and CMV-seronegative. The CDR3 runs from the conserved cysteine through the conserved F or W. A D gene is named only where the DNA matches it firmly. Size is omitted from some rows. Given values are once, few, many or a class for expanded clones.

d_call	clone_size	v_call	j_call	cdr3_aa	cdr3_nt
TRBD2	-	TRBV2	TRBJ2-5	CASSDLDLAGGLETQYF	TGTGCCAGCAGTGACCTAGATCTAGCGGGGGGGCTGGAGACCCAGTACTTC
TRBD1	-	TRBV5-1	TRBJ1-2	CASSLQGANYGYTF	TGCGCCAGCAGCTTACAGGGGGCTAACTATGGCTACACCTTC
TRBD2	-	TRBV19	TRBJ2-1	CASSSSGGLYNEQFF	TGTGCCAGTAGTAGTAGCGGGGGCCTATACAATGAGCAGTTCTTC
-	-	TRBV2	TRBJ1-2	CASRDTGHYGYTF	TGTGCCAGCAGGGACACAGGGCACTATGGCTACACCTTC
TRBD1	-	TRBV9	TRBJ1-5	CASSAGQGNQPQHF	TGTGCCAGCAGCGCCGGACAGGGCAATCAGCCCCAGCATTTT
TRBD2	few	TRBV6-5	TRBJ2-7	CASSYDSGRPYEQYF	TGTGCCAGCAGTTACGATAGCGGGAGACCCTACGAGCAGTACTTC
-	-	TRBV5-1	TRBJ1-3	CASSLTGSGNTIYF	TGCGCCAGCAGCCTGACAGGCTCTGGAAACACCATATATTTT
-	-	TRBV5-5	TRBJ2-2	CASSLAISRGYELFF	TGTGCCAGCAGCTTGGCCATTTCTAGGGGATATGAGCTGTTTTTT
TRBD2	-	TRBV4-1	TRBJ2-1	CASSQDASGGLEQFF	TGCGCCAGCAGCCAAGATGCCAGCGGGGGGCTTGAGCAGTTCTTC
-	-	TRBV5-4	TRBJ1-4	CASSHGRELEKLFF	TGTGCCAGCAGCCATGGACGGGAACTAGAAAAACTGTTTTTT
TRBD1	-	TRBV13	TRBJ2-7	CASSPQVWTGVSYEQYF	TGTGCCAGCAGCCCTCAAGTTTGGACAGGGGTCTCCTACGAGCAGTACTTC
-	-	TRBV6-5	TRBJ2-5	CASSYAPGTPSGTQYF	TGTGCCAGCAGTTACGCCCCGGGAACCCCGTCAGGGACCCAGTACTTC